The 3 T cell receptor beta chains reported below all come from one sample, sequenced in a study of CD8 T cells in Susac syndrome. A quantity of roughly 0.5 to 1 ug RNA underwent reverse transcription using random hexamers. TCRdb re-analysed the immunoSEQ multiplex PCR reads in MiXCR, keeping a single row per CDR3 protein. The data hold approximately 280,000 distinct CDR3 sequences, with more than 75% observed a single time. Sequencing was carried out using CD8+ T cells from PBMCs. These receptors originate from a human donor with multiple sclerosis.

This sequence joins TRBV5-6 and TRBJ2-5; D not certain. The CDR3 loop spans 13 amino acids. CDR1 SGHDT and CDR2 YYEEEE come from the germline V gene. V lost 4 bases, J lost 10 bases, and 17 bases lay in between. The CDR3 coding sequence is TGTGCCAGCAGCCCGGAAACATCAGAGGACCAGTACTTC. This gives the protein CASSPETSEDQYF.

The rearrangement links TRBV12-5 to TRBJ2-5; no clear D. Germline loops: CDR1 LGHNT, CDR2 FRNRAP. The CDR3 is 13 amino acids. V lost 6 bases to trimming and J lost 2 bases, with 10 bases between them. The CDR3 coding sequence is TGTGCTAGTGGCCTCCTGGCGCAAGAGACCCAGTACTTC. Amino acid sequence: CASGLLAQETQYF.

This clonotype occurred a few times. The rearrangement links TRBV6-5 to TRBJ2-1, with D possibly matching TRBD2 (6 bases). CDR3 size: 13 residues. Looked up from germline, CDR1 is MNHEY and CDR2 is SVGAGI. Trimming cost V 0 bases and J 9 bases, with 9 bases left between them. DNA for the CDR3: TGTGCCAGCAGTTACTCGGAGGGCCTTGAGCAGTTCTTC. Its protein is CASSYSEGLEQFF.